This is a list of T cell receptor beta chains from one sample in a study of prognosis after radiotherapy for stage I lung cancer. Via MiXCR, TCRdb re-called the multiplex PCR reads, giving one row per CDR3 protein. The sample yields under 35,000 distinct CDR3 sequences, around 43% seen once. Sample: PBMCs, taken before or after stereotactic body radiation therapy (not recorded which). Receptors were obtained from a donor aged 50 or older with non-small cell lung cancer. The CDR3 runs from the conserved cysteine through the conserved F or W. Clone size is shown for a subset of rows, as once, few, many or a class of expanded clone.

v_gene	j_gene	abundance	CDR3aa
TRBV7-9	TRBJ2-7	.	CATSTGGYEQYF
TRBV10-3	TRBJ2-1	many	CAISESVAGVGEQFF
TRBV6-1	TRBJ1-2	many	CASSRTVNYGYTF
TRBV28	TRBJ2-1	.	CASNISGAYNEQLF
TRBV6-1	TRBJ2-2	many	CASRVPGQNTGELFF
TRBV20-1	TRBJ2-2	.	CSARDNTGELFF
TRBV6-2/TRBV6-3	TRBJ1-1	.	CASKGSGGDTEAFF
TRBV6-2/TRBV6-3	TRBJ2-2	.	CASRYGWGVGELFF
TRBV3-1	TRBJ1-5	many	CARPYRVPLSNQPQHF
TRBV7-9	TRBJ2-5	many	CASSGVAQETQYF
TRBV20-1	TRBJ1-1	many	CSADAPGGTEALF
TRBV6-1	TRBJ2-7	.	CASSGTVYEQYF
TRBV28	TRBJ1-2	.	CATRGFNYGYTF
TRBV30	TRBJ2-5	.	CAWSAVGRTQYF
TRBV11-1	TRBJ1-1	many	CASSLIDWNTEAFF
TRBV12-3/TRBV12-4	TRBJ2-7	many	CASSSGYEQYF
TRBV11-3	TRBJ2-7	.	CASSQGKGLLYEQNF
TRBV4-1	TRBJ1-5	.	CASSQDWAGNQPQHF
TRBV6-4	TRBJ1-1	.	CASIHGVGDGDTEAFF
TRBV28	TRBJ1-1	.	CASIRTSTPNTEAFF
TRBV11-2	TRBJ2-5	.	CASSRNVQETQYF
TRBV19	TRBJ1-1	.	CVSSIHSGQDTEAFF
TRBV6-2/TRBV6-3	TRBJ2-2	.	CASSLPGQGGETGELFF
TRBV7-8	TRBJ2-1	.	CASSLALGGPNEQFF
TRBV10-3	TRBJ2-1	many	CAISPDRGNEQFF
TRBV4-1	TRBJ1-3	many	CASSLLPGESSGNTIYF
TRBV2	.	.	CASKSWVGETQYF
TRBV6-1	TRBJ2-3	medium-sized	CASSVSGRPDTQYF
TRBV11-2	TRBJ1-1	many	CASSLRGYTEAFF
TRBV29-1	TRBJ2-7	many	CSVAVSYEQYF
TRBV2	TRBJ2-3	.	CASHLHADTQYF
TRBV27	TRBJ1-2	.	CASSLLGTGGAFGGYTF
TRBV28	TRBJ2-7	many	CASSIPGQGTYEQYF
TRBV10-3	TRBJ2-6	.	CASRPTGRGANVLTF
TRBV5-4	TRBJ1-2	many	CASSPVDRALANYGYTF
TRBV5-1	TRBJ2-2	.	CASSWDSGNTGELLF
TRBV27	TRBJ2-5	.	CASSLLFGQCDDTQYF
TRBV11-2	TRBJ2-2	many	CASSFNGQGGAGELFF
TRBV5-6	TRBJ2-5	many	CASSSAGTGVMETQYF
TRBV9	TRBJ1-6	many	CASSVEQNNSPLHF
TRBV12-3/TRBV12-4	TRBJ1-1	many	CASSTPLGAMNTEAFF
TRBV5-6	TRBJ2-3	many	CASSLNGPDTQYF
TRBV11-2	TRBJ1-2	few	CASSSPRQGFGYTF
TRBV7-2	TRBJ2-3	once	CASTTRVWSQTDTQYF
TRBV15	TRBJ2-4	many	CATSGGGLAKNIQYF
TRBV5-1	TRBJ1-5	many	CASSFEGGGNQPQHF
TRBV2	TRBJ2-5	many	CASREGAAETQYF
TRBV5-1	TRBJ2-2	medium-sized	CASSTLTGTGATGELFF